A selection of T cell receptor beta chains follows, all from one sample in a study of beta chain features in type 1 diabetes. The repertoire was sequenced with immunoSEQ multiplex PCR; TCRdb's copy has only in-frame clones and lacks some. The repertoire holds about 210,000 clones, with under 13% as singletons. The sample consisted of central memory CD4+ T cells from blood. The receptor set was obtained from a man between 18 and 35 years old in good health. Each CDR3 is given with its conserved first and last residue. Fields, in order: J gene, V gene, D gene, clone size, CDR3 DNA, CDR3 protein. The D gene is left open where the match is weak. Size tells how often a clone was seen (once, few, many) or the class of an expanded clone, and some rows leave it out.

J gene: TRBJ1-1; V gene: TRBV11-2; D gene: -; clone size: few; CDR3 DNA: TGTGCCAGCAGCCCTGGGGCCCTAGCAGGCGGAACTGAAGCTTTCTTT; CDR3 protein: CASSPGALAGGTEAFF
J gene: TRBJ2-1; V gene: TRBV19; D gene: -; clone size: -; CDR3 DNA: TGTGCCAGTAGTATCCCTAGAGACAATGAGCAGTTCTTC; CDR3 protein: CASSIPRDNEQFF
J gene: TRBJ2-3; V gene: TRBV4-2; D gene: -; clone size: many; CDR3 DNA: TGTGCCAGCAGCCAAGAACTGGATACGCAGTATTTT; CDR3 protein: CASSQELDTQYF
J gene: TRBJ1-2; V gene: TRBV30; D gene: TRBD1; clone size: few; CDR3 DNA: TGTGCCTGGACGCTGGGACAGCTCTATGGCTACACCTTC; CDR3 protein: CAWTLGQLYGYTF
J gene: TRBJ2-7; V gene: TRBV18; D gene: TRBD2; clone size: few; CDR3 DNA: TGTGCCAGCTCACCCTATCTAGCGGAGATGGCCTACGAGCAGTACTTC; CDR3 protein: CASSPYLAEMAYEQYF
J gene: TRBJ2-3; V gene: TRBV13; D gene: TRBD2; clone size: many; CDR3 DNA: TGTGCCAGCAGAAAGCGGGAGGGCACAGATACGCAGTATTTT; CDR3 protein: CASRKREGTDTQYF
J gene: TRBJ1-1; V gene: TRBV30; D gene: -; clone size: few; CDR3 DNA: TGTGCCTGGAGTTTCGAGGGGGAGGCTTTCTTT; CDR3 protein: CAWSFEGEAFF
J gene: TRBJ2-1; V gene: TRBV10-3; D gene: TRBD2; clone size: -; CDR3 DNA: TGTGCCATCCGAACCGCGATAGCGGGAGGACACGCCTACAATGAGCAGTTCTTC; CDR3 protein: CAIRTAIAGGHAYNEQFF
J gene: TRBJ2-2; V gene: TRBV5-6; D gene: -; clone size: few; CDR3 DNA: TGTGCCAGCAGCCGGACCCGGCCCCACACCGGGGAGCTGTTTTTT; CDR3 protein: CASSRTRPHTGELFF
J gene: TRBJ1-4; V gene: TRBV7-2; D gene: TRBD1; clone size: many; CDR3 DNA: TGTGCCAGCAGCTTAGGAGGACAGGGTTCGGTAAAACTGTTTTTT; CDR3 protein: CASSLGGQGSVKLFF
J gene: TRBJ1-5; V gene: TRBV30; D gene: -; clone size: -; CDR3 DNA: TGTGCCTGGAGTGTAAGGGATGGTCAGCCCCAGCATTTT; CDR3 protein: CAWSVRDGQPQHF
J gene: TRBJ2-3; V gene: TRBV28; D gene: TRBD1; clone size: many; CDR3 DNA: TGTGCCAGCAGTATGGACAGGGCCACAGATACGCAGTATTTT; CDR3 protein: CASSMDRATDTQYF
J gene: TRBJ2-4; V gene: TRBV29-1; D gene: TRBD2; clone size: -; CDR3 DNA: TGCAGCGTTACTAGCGGTAGTAACATTCAGTACTTC; CDR3 protein: CSVTSGSNIQYF
J gene: TRBJ2-7; V gene: TRBV2; D gene: -; clone size: many; CDR3 DNA: TGTGCCAGCAGTGAAGTGGCAGAGCAGTACTTC; CDR3 protein: CASSEVAEQYF
J gene: TRBJ2-1; V gene: TRBV30; D gene: -; clone size: few; CDR3 DNA: TGTGCCTGGAGGCAGACAGTAAATGAGCAGTTCTTC; CDR3 protein: CAWRQTVNEQFF
J gene: TRBJ2-3; V gene: TRBV30; D gene: -; clone size: -; CDR3 DNA: TGTGCCTGGAGTGTAACCCCCCGGACGCAGTATTTT; CDR3 protein: CAWSVTPRTQYF
J gene: TRBJ2-2; V gene: TRBV5-4; D gene: TRBD1; clone size: few; CDR3 DNA: TGTGCCATCAAACAGACAGGGGGCGCGATCGGGGAGCTGTTTTTT; CDR3 protein: CAIKQTGGAIGELFF
J gene: TRBJ1-2; V gene: TRBV5-4; D gene: TRBD1; clone size: -; CDR3 DNA: TGTGCCAGCAGCCCGAGACAGGGAGGCTACACCTTC; CDR3 protein: CASSPRQGGYTF
J gene: TRBJ2-2; V gene: TRBV5-4; D gene: -; clone size: few; CDR3 DNA: TGTGCCAGCAGCTTGGACAGGCGGAACACCGGGGAGCTGTTTTTT; CDR3 protein: CASSLDRRNTGELFF
J gene: TRBJ2-7; V gene: TRBV5-6; D gene: TRBD2; clone size: -; CDR3 DNA: TGTGCCAGCAGCTGGATTAGCGGGAGATCTCGCGAGCAGTACTTC; CDR3 protein: CASSWISGRSREQYF
J gene: TRBJ1-1; V gene: TRBV15; D gene: -; clone size: -; CDR3 DNA: TGTGCCACCAGCAGCCAGGTTATGAACACTGAAGCTTTCTTT; CDR3 protein: CATSSQVMNTEAFF
J gene: TRBJ2-6; V gene: TRBV18; D gene: -; clone size: many; CDR3 DNA: TGTGCCAGCTCACCTACCACCCCTAACTCTGGGGCCAACGTCCTGACTTTC; CDR3 protein: CASSPTTPNSGANVLTF
J gene: TRBJ2-4; V gene: TRBV4-1; D gene: -; clone size: -; CDR3 DNA: TGCGCCAGCAGCTCCCGAGAGGGAAGGGAGGCCAAAAACATTCAGTACTTC; CDR3 protein: CASSSREGREAKNIQYF
J gene: TRBJ2-2; V gene: TRBV2; D gene: TRBD2; clone size: -; CDR3 DNA: TGTGCCAGCAGCCCCATAGCGGGAACGAACACCGGGGAGCTGTTTTTT; CDR3 protein: CASSPIAGTNTGELFF
J gene: TRBJ2-3; V gene: TRBV30; D gene: -; clone size: -; CDR3 DNA: TGTGCCTGGAGTGCCGGGGAGGATACGCAGTATTTT; CDR3 protein: CAWSAGEDTQYF
J gene: TRBJ1-1; V gene: TRBV18; D gene: TRBD1; clone size: few; CDR3 DNA: TGTGCCAGCTCACCAGACAGGGGAGTTGAAGCTTTCTTT; CDR3 protein: CASSPDRGVEAFF
J gene: TRBJ1-2; V gene: TRBV7-9; D gene: -; clone size: few; CDR3 DNA: TGTGCCAGCAGCCCTGGTGGCTATGGCTACACCTTC; CDR3 protein: CASSPGGYGYTF
J gene: TRBJ2-1; V gene: TRBV21-1; D gene: -; clone size: many; CDR3 DNA: TGTGCCAGCAGCAAAGTGGGTGGTGAGCAGTTCTTC; CDR3 protein: CASSKVGGEQFF
J gene: TRBJ2-2; V gene: TRBV10-3; D gene: TRBD2; clone size: medium-sized; CDR3 DNA: TGTGCCATCAGCAACCCTAGGCTAGCGGGGACCGGGGAGCTGTTTTTT; CDR3 protein: CAISNPRLAGTGELFF
J gene: TRBJ1-2; V gene: TRBV19; D gene: -; clone size: few; CDR3 DNA: TGTGCCAGTAGTATCAGCATCCTCTATGGCTACACCTTC; CDR3 protein: CASSISILYGYTF
J gene: TRBJ2-7; V gene: TRBV5-1; D gene: TRBD1; clone size: -; CDR3 DNA: TGCGCCAGCAGCTTGGAGGGACAGCCCTACGAGCAGTACTTC; CDR3 protein: CASSLEGQPYEQYF
J gene: TRBJ2-1; V gene: TRBV27; D gene: -; clone size: -; CDR3 DNA: TGTGCCAGCAGTTTAAAAGCTGCATCCTACAATGAGCAGTTCTTC; CDR3 protein: CASSLKAASYNEQFF
J gene: TRBJ2-1; V gene: TRBV28; D gene: -; clone size: -; CDR3 DNA: TGTGCCAGCAGTTCACCCCAGGGACCCCTCGACTACAATGAGCAGTTCTTC; CDR3 protein: CASSSPQGPLDYNEQFF
J gene: TRBJ2-5; V gene: TRBV2; D gene: -; clone size: -; CDR3 DNA: TGTGCCAGCAGTCGGGGGAAAGAGACCCAGTACTTC; CDR3 protein: CASSRGKETQYF
J gene: TRBJ2-5; V gene: TRBV4-2; D gene: TRBD1; clone size: few; CDR3 DNA: TGTGCCAGCCCACTCGGGACAGGGTCTGATCCTCAAGAGACCCAGTACTTC; CDR3 protein: CASPLGTGSDPQETQYF
J gene: TRBJ2-4; V gene: TRBV7-9; D gene: TRBD1; clone size: few; CDR3 DNA: TGTGCCAGCAGCCTAGGACAGGGATTAGCCAAAAACATTCAGTACTTC; CDR3 protein: CASSLGQGLAKNIQYF
J gene: TRBJ2-7; V gene: TRBV7-8; D gene: TRBD2; clone size: few; CDR3 DNA: TGTGCCAGCACCCCCCGGGACTACCCCTACGAGCAGTACTTC; CDR3 protein: CASTPRDYPYEQYF
J gene: TRBJ2-1; V gene: TRBV11-1; D gene: -; clone size: -; CDR3 DNA: TGTGCCAGCAGCTCGCCGGGCAGAAACAATGAGCAGTTCTTC; CDR3 protein: CASSSPGRNNEQFF
J gene: TRBJ2-5; V gene: TRBV7-3; D gene: -; clone size: many; CDR3 DNA: TGTGCCAGCAGCAGACCGGGCCCCCAAGAGACCCAGTACTTC; CDR3 protein: CASSRPGPQETQYF
J gene: TRBJ1-5; V gene: TRBV28; D gene: -; clone size: few; CDR3 DNA: TGTGCCAGCAGTTCATCCAGGGGATCGGGCAATCAGCCCCAGCATTTT; CDR3 protein: CASSSSRGSGNQPQHF
J gene: TRBJ2-1; V gene: TRBV5-1; D gene: -; clone size: -; CDR3 DNA: TGCGCCAGCAGCTCTGGACTCCACAATGAGCAGTTCTTC; CDR3 protein: CASSSGLHNEQFF
J gene: TRBJ2-1; V gene: TRBV30; D gene: TRBD2; clone size: few; CDR3 DNA: TGTGCCTGGAGTGAAGGACTAGCCGATGAGCAGTTCTTC; CDR3 protein: CAWSEGLADEQFF
J gene: TRBJ2-7; V gene: TRBV7-2; D gene: -; clone size: few; CDR3 DNA: TGTGCCAGCAGCTTTTTGGGGTCCCTCTACGAGCAGTACTTC; CDR3 protein: CASSFLGSLYEQYF
J gene: TRBJ2-5; V gene: TRBV5-1; D gene: -; clone size: -; CDR3 DNA: TGCGCCAGCAGATCCCAAGAGACCCAGTACTTC; CDR3 protein: CASRSQETQYF
J gene: TRBJ2-3; V gene: TRBV18; D gene: -; clone size: -; CDR3 DNA: TGTGCCAGCTCACCACTTAGCACAGATACGCAGTATTTT; CDR3 protein: CASSPLSTDTQYF
J gene: TRBJ2-3; V gene: TRBV5-6; D gene: -; clone size: few; CDR3 DNA: TGTGCCAGCACCCGGACGCCGGATACGCAGTATTTT; CDR3 protein: CASTRTPDTQYF
J gene: TRBJ2-7; V gene: TRBV18; D gene: -; clone size: -; CDR3 DNA: TGTACCAGCTCATCGGACCTACTCTACGAGCAGTACTTC; CDR3 protein: CTSSSDLLYEQYF
J gene: TRBJ2-7; V gene: TRBV4-1; D gene: TRBD1; clone size: -; CDR3 DNA: TGCGCCAGCAGCCCACAGGGGTACGGCTACGAGCAGTACTTC; CDR3 protein: CASSPQGYGYEQYF
J gene: TRBJ2-1; V gene: TRBV5-1; D gene: TRBD1; clone size: few; CDR3 DNA: TGCGCCAGCAGCATGTCCGGGACAGGTGCCTACAATGAGCAGTTCTTC; CDR3 protein: CASSMSGTGAYNEQFF
J gene: TRBJ2-1; V gene: TRBV18; D gene: TRBD2; clone size: -; CDR3 DNA: TGTGCCAGCTCACCGACAAGGGGACTAGCGGTTGTCAATGAGCAGTTCTTC; CDR3 protein: CASSPTRGLAVVNEQFF
J gene: TRBJ2-1; V gene: TRBV29-1; D gene: -; clone size: few; CDR3 DNA: TGCAGCGTTGACGGCAAGAGCTCCTACAATGAGCAGTTCTTC; CDR3 protein: CSVDGKSSYNEQFF
J gene: TRBJ1-5; V gene: TRBV30; D gene: -; clone size: -; CDR3 DNA: TGTGCCTGGAGTCCCTCACGTGGGGGTAAGTCCCAGCATTTT; CDR3 protein: CAWSPSRGGKSQHF
J gene: TRBJ2-7; V gene: TRBV11-3; D gene: -; clone size: -; CDR3 DNA: TGTGCCAGCAGCCTAGAAAGACACGACGAGCAGTACTTC; CDR3 protein: CASSLERHDEQYF